Here is one T cell receptor (beta chain) with its context. What this receptor recognizes is not known. No per-base quality is available; no much larger clone lies one base away. This entry belongs to a study of T cell repertoires in cytomegalovirus infection (dated by TCRdb to the late 2010s). The study in broad terms: Donor HLA type was relevant to the analysis, as public TCR beta signatures indicated carriage of CMV infection together with the matching HLA type.

Overall study results and their limits: The ex vivo response was dominated by HLA-C-restricted CMV-specific TCR beta clonotypes, which also provided the single most frequent clonotype in two of eight donors. Carriers of CMV infection plus the relevant HLA type were discriminated by the cumulative frequency of public TCR beta family members in the study cohort and in an independent roughly 380-donor cohort.

CDR1 KGHSH and CDR2 LQKENI are derived from the germline V gene. The CDR3 spans 14 residues, from the cysteine through the phenylalanine. CDR3 DNA is the only sequence kept; it has 42 bases, read in frame from the first base. The trim is 6 bases for V and 3 bases for J, with a gap of 12 bases between the germline ends. The sequencing machine was an Illumina HiSeq 1500. Starting from the raw public reads, TCRdb applied fastp trimming at Q25, assembled clones with MiXCR and retained in-frame beta chains. Here each entry gathers all rows of one CDR3 protein and keeps the most common genes and DNA. The sample contains some 350,000 distinct CDR3 sequences, 18% of them found a single time. The ten largest clones add up to roughly 9% of the sample.

The chain couples TRBV18 to TRBJ1-5; D gene: possibly TRBD1, on 6 matching bases. Sequences were obtained from PBMCs. The sequence derives from a human donor in good health (CMV status not recorded). Some clones in this sample may be carry-over from other donors' samples. The bases are TGTGCCAGCTCTCCGCAGGGGAACAATCAGCCCCAGCATTTT. Translation gives CASSPQGNNQPQHF.